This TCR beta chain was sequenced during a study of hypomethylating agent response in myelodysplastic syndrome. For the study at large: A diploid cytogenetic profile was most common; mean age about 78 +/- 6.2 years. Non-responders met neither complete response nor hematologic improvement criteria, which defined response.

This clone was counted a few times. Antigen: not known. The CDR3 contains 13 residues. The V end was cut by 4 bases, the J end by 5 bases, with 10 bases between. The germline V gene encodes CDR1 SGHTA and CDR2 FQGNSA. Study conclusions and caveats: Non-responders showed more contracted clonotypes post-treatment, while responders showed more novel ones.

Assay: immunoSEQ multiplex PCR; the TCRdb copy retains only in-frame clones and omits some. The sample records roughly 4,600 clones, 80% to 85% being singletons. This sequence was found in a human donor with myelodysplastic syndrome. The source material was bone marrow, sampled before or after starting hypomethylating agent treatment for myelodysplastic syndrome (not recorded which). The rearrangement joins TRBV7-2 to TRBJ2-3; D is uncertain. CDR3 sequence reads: CASSSRGGDTQYF. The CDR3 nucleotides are TGTGCCAGCAGCTCCCGAGGTGGAGATACGCAGTATTTT. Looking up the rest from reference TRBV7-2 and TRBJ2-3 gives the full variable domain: GAGVSQSPSNKVTEKGKDVELRCDPISGHTALYWYRQSLGQGLEFLIYFQGNSAPDKSGLPSDRFSAERTGGSVSTLTIQRTQQEDSAVYLCASSSRGGDTQYFGPGTRLTVL.